One TCR beta chain is described in this entry. These data are taken from a study of blood T cells in healthy people across ages. A sample-barcoded 5' primer and a J-beta primer mix were used in a second PCR of about 7 to 11 cycles. TCRdb redid the calling of the 5' RACE reads with MiXCR, one entry per CDR3 protein. The table records 790,000 or so distinct CDR3 sequences, more than 50% of them present only once. Per the germline V gene, CDR1 is SGHDN and CDR2 is FVKESK. The V end lost 4 bases, the J end lost 8 bases, and 18 bases lay between the germline ends. This CDR3 has 15 amino acids. This clonotype was obtained from a man aged 40-50 years in good health. Sequencing used blood. The V call is TRBV14, the J call TRBJ2-1, with D unclear. This chain's CDR3 is CASSPQLPQSYEQFF. DNA of the CDR3: TGTGCCAGCAGCCCCCAACTCCCCCAGAGTTATGAGCAGTTCTTC.